This T cell receptor (beta chain) emerged from a study of T cell responses to AZD1222 COVID-19 vaccine. General observations from the study: Only five to seven individuals given AZD1222 were seropositive at baseline.

This clone was seen once. What it recognizes is unknown. Using immunoSEQ multiplex PCR, the repertoire was profiled, and TCRdb retains in-frame clones only, with some absent. The repertoire holds about 76,000 clones, with around three quarters as singletons. Germline V gene data show CDR1 as LGHDT and CDR2 as YNNKEL (reference sequence). Trimming stripped 3 bases from V and 6 bases from J, with 15 bases between. This CDR3 is 15 amino acids long. The receptor was derived from an adult who received the MenACWY meningococcal vaccine as a control. This chain joins TRBV3-1 (or the pseudogene TRBV3-2) and TRBJ2-1; tentative D call: TRBD1 (6 bases). The input for sequencing was peripheral blood, taken 28 days after the second dose of the MenACWY control vaccine. CDR3 sequence reads: CASSHKQGRVNEQFF. The CDR3, as DNA: TGTGCCAGCAGCCACAAACAGGGTAGGGTCAATGAGCAGTTCTTC.